Shown below are 13 T cell receptor beta chains from a single sample sequenced in a study of pediatric ulcerative colitis (dated 2019 in TCRdb). Library preparation used the immunoSEQ multiplex PCR assay. TCRdb carries this immuneACCESS record with in-frame sequences only. Its versions omit some clonotypes, under half of them owing to an unresolved V gene in the studies checked, with the rest unexplained. The sample contains roughly 70,000 clones, roughly nine tenths of them found a single time. The biggest ten clones account for under 3.5% of the sample. The sample consisted of blood. The receptors were sampled from a boy aged 5 to 17 with severe ulcerative colitis.

The gene calls are TRBV4-2 and TRBJ1-3; 7 bases are shared with TRBD1. J gave up 2 bases and V 2 bases, and 9 bases lay outside the gene matches. This CDR3 spans 17 amino acids. CDR1 and CDR2 (germline): LGHNA, YNFKEQ. CDR3 residues: CASSQSTGFNPGNTIYF. The CDR3 nucleotides are TGTGCCAGCAGCCAATCGACAGGGTTTAACCCTGGAAACACCATATATTTT.

This clone was observed a few times. The chain joins TRBV6-5 to TRBJ1-2; 7 bases agree with TRBD1. The V gene end was trimmed by 5 bases and the J gene end by 8 bases; junction bases not matched to a gene: 14. Germline V gene sequence: CDR1 MNHEY, CDR2 SVGAGI. This CDR3 region has 15 residues. This CDR3 reads CASSPTGPTGRGYTF. The CDR3 region has the DNA TGTGCCAGCAGTCCCACTGGGCCGACAGGGAGAGGCTACACCTTC.

The CDR3 here is CASSPSGTSGRAVTYEQYF. The CDR3 DNA reads TGTGCCAGCAGTCCGTCCGGGACTAGCGGGAGGGCCGTGACCTACGAGCAGTACTTC. V usage is TRBV27 and J usage is TRBJ2-7, with TRBD2 matching 16 bases. The germline CDR1 and CDR2 sequences are MNHEY and SMNVEV (reference sequence). J lost 2 bases, V lost 5 bases, and 12 bases had no gene match. CDR3 length: 19 amino acids.

This chain connects TRBV13 to TRBJ2-5; TRBD2 is a possible D gene (5 bases). V was shortened by 0 bases and J by 2 bases, with 10 bases between the two germline ends. The V gene's germline CDR1 is PRHDT and CDR2 FYEKMQ (reference sequence). The CDR3 consists of 15 residues. CDR3: CASSLGGNMQETQYF. The CDR3 DNA follows: TGTGCCAGCAGCTTAGGCGGGAACATGCAAGAGACCCAGTACTTC.

The rearrangement joins TRBV7-6 to TRBJ2-7, with D unresolved. The CDR3 has 15 amino acids. Trimming removed 1 base at V and 0 bases at J, with 10 bases between. From germline, CDR1 is SGHVS and CDR2 FNYEAQ. Here the CDR3 reads CASSLESSSSYEQYF. CDR3 bases: TGTGCCAGCAGCTTAGAGTCTTCTAGCTCCTACGAGCAGTACTTC.

The CDR3 loop is CAWDLTGIYEQYF. For the CDR3, the DNA is TGTGCCTGGGACCTGACAGGGATCTACGAGCAGTACTTC. This sequence joins TRBV30 and TRBJ2-7; the match to TRBD1 covers 7 bases. This CDR3 is 13 amino acids long. Unmatched junction bases numbered 7, after V lost 5 bases and J lost 3 bases. CDR1 and CDR2 (germline): GTSNPN, SVGIG (reference sequence).

This clone was picked up one time. The V call is TRBV5-1, the J call TRBJ1-1, with 8 bases matching TRBD1. This CDR3 region has 15 residues. Unmatched junction bases numbered 8, after V lost 2 bases and J lost 5 bases. Germline loops: CDR1 SGHRS, CDR2 YFSETQ. The CDR3 DNA follows: TGCGCCAGCAGCTTACCAGACAGGGGTGTAACTGAAGCTTTCTTT. This translates into CASSLPDRGVTEAFF. The entire variable domain, with the rest obtained from reference TRBV5-1 and TRBJ1-1, is as follows: KAGVTQTPRYLIKTRGQQVTLSCSPISGHRSVSWYQQTPGQGLQFLFEYFSETQRNKGNFPGRFSGRQFSNSRSEMNVSTLELGDSALYLCASSLPDRGVTEAFFGQGTRLTVV.

A note on this clone: At one end, the junction sequence differs from germline, possibly due to a read error. J is TRBJ2-2 and V is TRBV5-1; unclear D gene. The CDR3 is made up of 14 amino acids. CDR1 SGHRS and CDR2 YFSETQ come from the germline V gene. The CDR3 bases are TGCGCCAGCAGCTTGGTTATGAACGCCGGGGAGCTGTTTTTT. Its protein is CASSLVMNAGELFF.

V gene TRBV27 combines with J gene TRBJ2-7, with a tentative D call TRBD1 (5 bases). Trimming removed 6 bases from V and 5 bases from J, with 20 bases in between. CDR1 and CDR2 from the germline V gene are MNHEY and SMNVEV (reference sequence). This CDR3 has 15 residues. CDR3 nucleotide sequence: TGTGCCAGCAGCCCACACGAACAGGCTGGGGACGAGCAGTACTTC. This translates into CASSPHEQAGDEQYF.

The chain is built from TRBV5-4 and TRBJ2-7; no firm D call. Germline CDR1 and CDR2: SGHNT and YYREEE (reference sequence). This CDR3 has 14 amino acids. V was clipped by 1 base and J by 3 bases, with 11 bases between them. This CDR3 reads CASSLRQALYEQYF. CDR3 nucleotide sequence: TGTGCCAGCAGCTTGCGCCAGGCGCTCTACGAGCAGTACTTC.

DNA of the CDR3: TGTGCCAGCACTGAGACAGGGGGCACTGAAGCTTTCTTT. Translating it yields CASTETGGTEAFF. The V call is TRBV2, the J call TRBJ1-1; 9 positions match TRBD1. Germline V gene data show CDR1 as SNHLY and CDR2 as FYNNEI. CDR3 length: 13 amino acids. The junction had 4 bases not matched to a gene; V was cut back by 7 bases and J by 4 bases. Together with reference TRBV2 and TRBJ1-1, the CDR3 gives the full variable domain: EPEVTQTPSHQVTQMGQEVILRCVPISNHLYFYWYRQILGQKVEFLVSFYNNEISEKSEIFDDQFSVERPDGSNFTLKIRSTKLEDSAMYFCASTETGGTEAFFGQGTRLTVV.

The chain uses TRBV19 and TRBJ2-1, with 7 bases fitting TRBD2. CDR3 length: 13 amino acids. J lost 10 bases, V lost 5 bases, and 8 bases had no gene match. Germline CDR1 is LNHDA and CDR2 is SQIVND (reference sequence). CDR3 DNA: TGTGCCAGTAGTGCCCGACTAGCACAAGAGCAGTTCTTC. It specifies CASSARLAQEQFF.

The chain links TRBV11-2 to TRBJ2-7; 9 nucleotides line up with TRBD2. Losses at the gene ends were 4 bases for V and 0 bases for J; bases not matched to a gene: 7. The V gene's germline CDR1 is SGHAT and CDR2 FQNNGV. The length of the CDR3 is 16 residues. CDR3 sequence: CASSWASGAPSYEQYF. Written as DNA, the CDR3 is TGTGCCAGCAGCTGGGCTAGCGGGGCCCCCTCCTACGAGCAGTACTTC.